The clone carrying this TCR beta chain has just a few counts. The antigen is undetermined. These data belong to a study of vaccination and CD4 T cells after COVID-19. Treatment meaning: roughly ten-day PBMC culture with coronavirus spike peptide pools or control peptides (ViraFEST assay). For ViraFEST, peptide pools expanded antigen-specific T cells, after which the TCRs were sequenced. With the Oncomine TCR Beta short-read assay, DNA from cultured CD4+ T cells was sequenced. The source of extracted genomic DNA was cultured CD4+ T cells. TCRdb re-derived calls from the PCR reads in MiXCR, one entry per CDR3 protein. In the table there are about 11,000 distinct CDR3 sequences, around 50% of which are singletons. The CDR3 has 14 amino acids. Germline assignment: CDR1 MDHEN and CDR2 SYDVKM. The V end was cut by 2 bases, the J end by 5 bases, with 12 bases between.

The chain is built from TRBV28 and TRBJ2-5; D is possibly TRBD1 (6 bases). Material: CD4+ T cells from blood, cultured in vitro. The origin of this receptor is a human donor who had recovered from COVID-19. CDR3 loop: CASSLTPRGETQYF. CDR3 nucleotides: TGTGCCAGCAGTTTAACCCCGAGGGGGGAGACCCAGTACTTC.